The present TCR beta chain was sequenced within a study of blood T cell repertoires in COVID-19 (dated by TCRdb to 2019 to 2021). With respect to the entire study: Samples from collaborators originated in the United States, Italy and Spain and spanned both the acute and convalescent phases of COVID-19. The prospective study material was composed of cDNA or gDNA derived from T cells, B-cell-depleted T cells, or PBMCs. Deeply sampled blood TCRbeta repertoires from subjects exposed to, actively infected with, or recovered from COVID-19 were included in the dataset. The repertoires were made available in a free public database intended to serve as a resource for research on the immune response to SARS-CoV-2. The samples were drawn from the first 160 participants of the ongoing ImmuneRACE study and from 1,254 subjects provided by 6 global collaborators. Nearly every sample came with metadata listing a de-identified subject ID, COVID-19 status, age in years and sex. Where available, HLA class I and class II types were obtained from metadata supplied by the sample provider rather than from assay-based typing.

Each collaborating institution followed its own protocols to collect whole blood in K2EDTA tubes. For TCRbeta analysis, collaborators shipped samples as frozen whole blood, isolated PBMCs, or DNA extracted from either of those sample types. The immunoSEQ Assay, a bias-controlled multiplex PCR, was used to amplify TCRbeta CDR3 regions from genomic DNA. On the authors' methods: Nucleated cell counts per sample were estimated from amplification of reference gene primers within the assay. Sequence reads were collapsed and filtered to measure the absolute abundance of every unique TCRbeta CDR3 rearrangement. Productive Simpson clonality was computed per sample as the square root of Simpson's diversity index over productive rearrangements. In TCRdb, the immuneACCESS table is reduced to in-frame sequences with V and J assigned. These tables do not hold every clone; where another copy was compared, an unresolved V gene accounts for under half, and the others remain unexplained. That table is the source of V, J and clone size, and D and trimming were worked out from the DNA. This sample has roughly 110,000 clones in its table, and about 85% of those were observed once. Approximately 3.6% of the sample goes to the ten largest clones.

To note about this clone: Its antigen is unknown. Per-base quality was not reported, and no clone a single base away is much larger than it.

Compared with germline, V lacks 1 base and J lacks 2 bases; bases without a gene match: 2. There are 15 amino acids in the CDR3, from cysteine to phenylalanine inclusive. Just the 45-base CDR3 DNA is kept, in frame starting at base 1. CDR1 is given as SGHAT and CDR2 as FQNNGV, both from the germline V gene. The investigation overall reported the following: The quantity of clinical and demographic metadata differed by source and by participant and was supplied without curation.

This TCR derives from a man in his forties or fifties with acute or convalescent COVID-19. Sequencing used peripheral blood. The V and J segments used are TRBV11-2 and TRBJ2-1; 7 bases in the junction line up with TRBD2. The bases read TGTGCCAGCAGCTTAGGCGGGGGACCCTACAATGAGCAGTTCTTC. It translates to CASSLGGGPYNEQFF.